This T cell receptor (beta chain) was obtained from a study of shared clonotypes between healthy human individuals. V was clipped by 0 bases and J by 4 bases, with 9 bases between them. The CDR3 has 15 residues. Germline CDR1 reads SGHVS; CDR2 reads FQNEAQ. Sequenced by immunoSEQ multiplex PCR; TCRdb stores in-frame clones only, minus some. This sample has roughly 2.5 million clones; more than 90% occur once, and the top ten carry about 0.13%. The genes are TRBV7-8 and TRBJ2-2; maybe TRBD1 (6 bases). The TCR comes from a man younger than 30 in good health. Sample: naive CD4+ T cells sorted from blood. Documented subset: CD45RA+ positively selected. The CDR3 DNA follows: TGTGCCAGCAGCTTAGCTGGCAGGGGCACCGGGGAGCTGTTTTTT. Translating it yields CASSLAGRGTGELFF.